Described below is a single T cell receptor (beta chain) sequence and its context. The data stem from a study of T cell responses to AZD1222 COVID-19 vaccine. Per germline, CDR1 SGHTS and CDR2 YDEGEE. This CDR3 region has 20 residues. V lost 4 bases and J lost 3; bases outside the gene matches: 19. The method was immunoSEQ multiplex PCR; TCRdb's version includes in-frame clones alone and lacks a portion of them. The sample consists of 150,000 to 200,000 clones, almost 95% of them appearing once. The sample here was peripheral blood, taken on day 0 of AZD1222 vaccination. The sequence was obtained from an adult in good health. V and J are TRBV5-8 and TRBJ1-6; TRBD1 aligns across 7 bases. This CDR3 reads CASSQQNLPGQSNYNSPLHF. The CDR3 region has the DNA TGTGCCAGCAGCCAGCAAAATTTACCGGGACAGAGCAACTATAATTCACCCCTCCACTTT.